Listed below are T cell receptor beta chains from one sample, sequenced in a study of blood T cell repertoires in COVID-19. Assay: immunoSEQ multiplex PCR; the TCRdb copy retains only in-frame clones and omits some. The sample carries roughly 180,000 clones, approximately 85% recorded once. Source material: peripheral blood. The source is a man aged 55-75 years who had recovered from COVID-19. CDR3s include the opening cysteine and the closing phenylalanine or tryptophan. Fields, in order: V gene, D gene, clone size, J gene, CDR3 DNA, CDR3 protein. The D gene is left open where the match is weak. Rows may omit the clone size; those that give it use once, few, many or a size class.

v_call: TRBV11-1; d_call: TRBD1; clone_size: few; j_call: TRBJ1-6; cdr3_nt: TGTGCCAGCAGCCGACGACAGGGGCCGACTTCACCCCTCCACTTT; cdr3_aa: CASSRRQGPTSPLHF
v_call: TRBV6-2/TRBV6-3; d_call: NA; clone_size: NA; j_call: TRBJ1-3; cdr3_nt: TGTGCCAGCAGTATCAACGGGAGGCTTGGAAACACCATATATTTT; cdr3_aa: CASSINGRLGNTIYF
v_call: TRBV6-5; d_call: NA; clone_size: NA; j_call: TRBJ1-3; cdr3_nt: TGTGCCAGCACCCCCCATTACGGAGCTGGAAACACCATATATTTT; cdr3_aa: CASTPHYGAGNTIYF
v_call: TRBV5-6; d_call: TRBD2; clone_size: NA; j_call: TRBJ2-1; cdr3_nt: TGTGCCAGCAGAGACTCTCCGGGACTAGCGGGGAGGAATGAGCAGTTCTTC; cdr3_aa: CASRDSPGLAGRNEQFF
v_call: TRBV5-1; d_call: TRBD2; clone_size: NA; j_call: TRBJ2-1; cdr3_nt: TGCGCCAGCAGCCCGGGACTAGCGGGGGGACGCTCCTACAATGAGCAGTTCTTC; cdr3_aa: CASSPGLAGGRSYNEQFF
v_call: TRBV18; d_call: NA; clone_size: NA; j_call: TRBJ1-3; cdr3_nt: TGTGCCAGCTCACCGGGGACACTAACTGGAAACACCATATATTTT; cdr3_aa: CASSPGTLTGNTIYF
v_call: TRBV5-4; d_call: NA; clone_size: NA; j_call: TRBJ2-3; cdr3_nt: TGTGCCAGCAGCAGACGACAGGTAGAGGACACAGATACGCAGTATTTT; cdr3_aa: CASSRRQVEDTDTQYF
v_call: TRBV6-5; d_call: TRBD2; clone_size: once; j_call: TRBJ2-7; cdr3_nt: TGTGCCAGCAGTCCGGAGCGGGGGAGCTCCTACGAGCAGTACTTC; cdr3_aa: CASSPERGSSYEQYF
v_call: TRBV6-1; d_call: NA; clone_size: NA; j_call: TRBJ1-1; cdr3_nt: TGTGCCAGTACCCAGGGCGACACTGAAGCTTTCTTT; cdr3_aa: CASTQGDTEAFF
v_call: TRBV5-4; d_call: TRBD2; clone_size: NA; j_call: TRBJ2-5; cdr3_nt: TGTGCCAGCAGTCACTGGACTAGCGGGGAGGAGACCCAGTACTTC; cdr3_aa: CASSHWTSGEETQYF
v_call: TRBV6-5; d_call: TRBD1; clone_size: NA; j_call: TRBJ1-6; cdr3_nt: TGTGCCAGCAGTACAGGGGTAGAAAACTCACCCCTCCACTTT; cdr3_aa: CASSTGVENSPLHF
v_call: TRBV5-5; d_call: NA; clone_size: NA; j_call: TRBJ1-5; cdr3_nt: TGTGCCAGCAGCTTGACGGGGGGCGGCAATCAGCCCCAGCATTTT; cdr3_aa: CASSLTGGGNQPQHF
v_call: TRBV30; d_call: TRBD1; clone_size: NA; j_call: TRBJ1-2; cdr3_nt: TGTGCCTGGAGCTCGACAGGGGCCGGCTACACCTTC; cdr3_aa: CAWSSTGAGYTF
v_call: TRBV29-1; d_call: NA; clone_size: NA; j_call: TRBJ1-2; cdr3_nt: TGCAGTTGCGGGACCGCCGTGTTAGGCTACACCTTC; cdr3_aa: CSCGTAVLGYTF
v_call: TRBV3-1/TRBV3-2; d_call: TRBD2; clone_size: NA; j_call: TRBJ2-7; cdr3_nt: TGTGCCAGCGGCAAAAACCTAGCGGGGAGGTACGAGCAGTACTTC; cdr3_aa: CASGKNLAGRYEQYF
v_call: TRBV7-2; d_call: TRBD2; clone_size: NA; j_call: TRBJ2-1; cdr3_nt: TGTGCCAGCAGGGTAGCGGGGGTGAACAATGAGCAGTTCTTC; cdr3_aa: CASRVAGVNNEQFF
v_call: TRBV5-4; d_call: NA; clone_size: NA; j_call: TRBJ1-2; cdr3_nt: TGTGCCAGCAGCCCTCCGACAGGTCCCTATGGCTACACCTTC; cdr3_aa: CASSPPTGPYGYTF
v_call: TRBV5-5; d_call: TRBD1; clone_size: NA; j_call: TRBJ2-1; cdr3_nt: TGTGCCAGCAGCTTGAGGGACAGAAACACCTACAATGAGCAGTTCTTC; cdr3_aa: CASSLRDRNTYNEQFF
v_call: TRBV3-1/TRBV3-2; d_call: NA; clone_size: NA; j_call: TRBJ2-7; cdr3_nt: TGTGCCAGCAGCCAGCGGGGCCTACTCTCCTACGAGCAGTACTTC; cdr3_aa: CASSQRGLLSYEQYF
v_call: TRBV3-1/TRBV3-2; d_call: TRBD2; clone_size: few; j_call: TRBJ2-7; cdr3_nt: TGTGCCAGCAGCCAAGGGGAGGGCACTTTCTACGAGCAGTACTTC; cdr3_aa: CASSQGEGTFYEQYF
v_call: TRBV5-1; d_call: TRBD1; clone_size: NA; j_call: TRBJ1-3; cdr3_nt: TGCGCCAGCAGCGCTACAGGGGAGCCTGGAAACACCATATATTTT; cdr3_aa: CASSATGEPGNTIYF
v_call: TRBV4-2; d_call: NA; clone_size: once; j_call: TRBJ2-5; cdr3_nt: TGTGCCAGCAGCCAAGCGGGTTACGAGACCCAGTACTTC; cdr3_aa: CASSQAGYETQYF
v_call: TRBV7-2; d_call: TRBD1; clone_size: NA; j_call: TRBJ1-1; cdr3_nt: TGTGCCAGCAGCTCTCAGGGGGACACTGAAGCTTTCTTT; cdr3_aa: CASSSQGDTEAFF
v_call: TRBV12-3/TRBV12-4; d_call: TRBD1; clone_size: NA; j_call: TRBJ1-2; cdr3_nt: TGTGCCAGCCAAAGTGGGACAGGCTATGGCTACACCTTC; cdr3_aa: CASQSGTGYGYTF
v_call: TRBV6-5; d_call: NA; clone_size: once; j_call: TRBJ1-5; cdr3_nt: TGTGCCAGCAGTTACTACAAGAATCAGCCCCAGCATTTT; cdr3_aa: CASSYYKNQPQHF
v_call: TRBV29-1; d_call: NA; clone_size: NA; j_call: TRBJ2-5; cdr3_nt: TGCAGCGTTGAGGTGGGAGTTCAAGAGACCCAGTACTTC; cdr3_aa: CSVEVGVQETQYF
v_call: TRBV27; d_call: TRBD1; clone_size: NA; j_call: TRBJ2-5; cdr3_nt: TGTGCCAGCCACCCCGGGACAGGGATCCAAGAGACCCAGTACTTC; cdr3_aa: CASHPGTGIQETQYF
v_call: TRBV27; d_call: TRBD1; clone_size: NA; j_call: TRBJ2-2; cdr3_nt: TGTGCCAGCGGTACCCTTGACAGGGGTATCAATAGGGGGGCCGGGGAGCTGTTTTTT; cdr3_aa: CASGTLDRGINRGAGELFF
v_call: TRBV29-1; d_call: TRBD1; clone_size: NA; j_call: TRBJ2-7; cdr3_nt: TGCAGCGTGCCAGCGAGACAGGGGGGCTACGAGCAGTACTTC; cdr3_aa: CSVPARQGGYEQYF
v_call: TRBV5-1; d_call: NA; clone_size: NA; j_call: TRBJ1-1; cdr3_nt: TGCGCCAGCAGCTTGTACCTCTCCGGGACTGAAGCTTTCTTT; cdr3_aa: CASSLYLSGTEAFF
v_call: TRBV7-3; d_call: NA; clone_size: NA; j_call: TRBJ2-1; cdr3_nt: TGTACCAGCAGCTTAACTCTAGCATACCATTACAATGAGCAGTTCTTC; cdr3_aa: CTSSLTLAYHYNEQFF
v_call: TRBV2; d_call: NA; clone_size: NA; j_call: TRBJ1-5; cdr3_nt: TGTGCCAGCAGTGTACTAGATAGCAATCAGCCCCAGCATTTT; cdr3_aa: CASSVLDSNQPQHF
v_call: TRBV5-6; d_call: NA; clone_size: NA; j_call: TRBJ1-5; cdr3_nt: TGTGCCAGCAGCTCTCAGGGCTTAAGCAATCAGCCCCAGCATTTT; cdr3_aa: CASSSQGLSNQPQHF
v_call: TRBV5-4; d_call: TRBD1; clone_size: NA; j_call: TRBJ1-2; cdr3_nt: TGTGCCAGCAGCCCTCGGGACAGTAGGGGCTACACCTTC; cdr3_aa: CASSPRDSRGYTF
v_call: TRBV2; d_call: NA; clone_size: NA; j_call: TRBJ1-5; cdr3_nt: TGTGCCAGCAGTGTGTTACAGCATAGCAATCAGCCCCAGCATTTT; cdr3_aa: CASSVLQHSNQPQHF
v_call: TRBV7-2; d_call: NA; clone_size: NA; j_call: TRBJ1-1; cdr3_nt: TGTGCCAGCAGCTCGCCCTTATCGACAGACGCTGTCACTGAAGCTTTCTTT; cdr3_aa: CASSSPLSTDAVTEAFF
v_call: TRBV10-3; d_call: NA; clone_size: NA; j_call: TRBJ1-1; cdr3_nt: TGTGCCATCAGTGACCCAGGGACATCTCACACTGAAGCTTTCTTT; cdr3_aa: CAISDPGTSHTEAFF
v_call: TRBV25-1; d_call: NA; clone_size: NA; j_call: TRBJ1-2; cdr3_nt: TGTGCCAGCAGTGAATATCGGCAGGTGAATGAGTATGGCTACACCTTC; cdr3_aa: CASSEYRQVNEYGYTF